A single count supports the clone carrying this T cell receptor beta chain. Germline loops: CDR1 LGHDT, CDR2 YNNKEL (reference sequence). Trimming stripped 4 bases from V and 4 bases from J, with 15 bases between. The CDR3 sequence is 15 residues long. The data originate from a study of blood T cell repertoires in COVID-19. Study-wide background: The United States, Italy and Spain provided the acute and convalescent COVID-19 samples. PBMCs, B-cell-depleted T cells, or T cells were the source of the cDNA or gDNA that made up the material.

As processed by the authors: Researchers report that nucleated cell counts were estimated from reference gene primer amplification. TCRdb keeps only in-frame clones here, not all; method: immunoSEQ multiplex PCR. V, J and clone size were drawn from that table, and D and trimming were deduced from the DNA. The sample has roughly 120,000 clones; approximately 92% are singletons. The chain carries TRBV3-1 (or the pseudogene TRBV3-2) and TRBJ2-3, with a tentative D call TRBD2 (7 bases). Sample: peripheral blood. The origin of this receptor is a man in his 70s with active or convalescent COVID-19. The CDR3 region is CASSPGGGAADTQYF. The CDR3 DNA reads TGTGCCAGCAGCCCGGGGGGCGGGGCCGCAGATACGCAGTATTTT.